These 7 T cell receptor beta chains were sequenced from one sample in a study of glioma-infiltrating T cells after dendritic cell vaccination. The assay was immunoSEQ multiplex PCR, and TCRdb's table has in-frame clones only and misses some. The sample holds approximately 36,000 clones; roughly 79% are singletons and the top ten take over 6.5%. The source was blood, collected before dendritic cell vaccination. The receptors derive from a human donor with glioblastoma.

Here the CDR3 DNA reads TGTGCCAGCAGTTTTTTCGGAGGCGAAGATGAGCAGTTCTTC. Its translation is CASSFFGGEDEQFF. The chain recombines TRBV28 with TRBJ2-1; perhaps TRBD2 as D (5 bases). Trimming shortened V by 3 bases and J by 8 bases, and 14 bases separated the two germline ends. The CDR3 is 14 amino acids. CDR1 is MDHEN, CDR2 SYDVKM, per germline.

By its share, this clone is medium-sized (0.01 to 0.1%). CDR3 nucleotide sequence: TGTGCCATCAAGCCCCGGGACACGAGCTCTGGAAACACCATATATTTT. Translation gives CAIKPRDTSSGNTIYF. This rearrangement joins TRBV10-3 to TRBJ1-3; D might be TRBD1 (6 bases). The CDR3 contains 16 residues. V dropped 7 bases and J dropped 0 bases, with 16 bases sitting between them. Germline V lookup: CDR1 ENHRY, CDR2 SYGVKD.

This clone was recorded only once. V usage is TRBV9 and J usage is TRBJ2-5, with 8 bases matching TRBD2. The length of the CDR3 is 14 residues. Germline assignment: CDR1 SGDLS and CDR2 YYNGEE. With V trimmed by 0 bases and J by 4 bases, 2 bases remained unmatched. The CDR3 loop is CASSVAGGPETQYF. The CDR3 DNA sequence: TGTGCCAGCAGCGTAGCGGGGGGGCCAGAGACCCAGTACTTC.

The V gene is TRBV30, the J gene TRBJ2-1; tentative D call: TRBD2 (5 bases). Germline V gene data show CDR1 as GTSNPN and CDR2 as SVGIG (reference sequence). The V and J ends lost 5 bases and 1 base respectively, with 9 bases between them. The CDR3 spans 13 residues. CDR3 loop: CAWHRTSYNEQFF. For the CDR3, the DNA is TGTGCCTGGCATCGGACTTCCTACAATGAGCAGTTCTTC.

The rearrangement links TRBV4-3 to TRBJ1-1; the D gene is possibly TRBD1 (6 bases). The CDR3 sequence is 16 residues long. V lost 0 bases and J lost 2, with 13 bases in between. Germline CDR1 and CDR2: LGHNA and YSLEER. In nucleotides, the CDR3 is TGCGCCAGCAGCCAAGAGTTGACAGGAGCAAACACTGAAGCTTTCTTT. This codes for CASSQELTGANTEAFF.

The CDR3 nucleotides are TGTGCCAGCAGCCCAAACCCGGGGGGAATTCAGTACTTC. Translating gives CASSPNPGGIQYF. The rearrangement joins TRBV7-2 to TRBJ2-4; 7 nucleotides agree with TRBD2. With 5 bases clipped from V and 10 bases from J, the junction kept 8 bases outside the gene matches. The CDR3 extends over 13 amino acids. Germline V lookup: CDR1 SGHTA, CDR2 FQGNSA.

The chain has TRBV18 and TRBJ2-6, with D unresolved. Per the germline V gene, CDR1 is KGHSH and CDR2 is LQKENI. V was shortened by 0 bases and J by 0 bases, with 6 bases between the two germline ends. CDR3 length: 16 residues. This CDR3 is CASSPPQYSGANVLTF. Here the CDR3 DNA reads TGTGCCAGCTCACCACCCCAGTACTCTGGGGCCAACGTCCTGACTTTC.